One sample yielded the 2 T cell receptor beta chains listed below, sequenced in a study of T cells in Graves' hyperthyroidism and ophthalmopathy. The CDR3 regions of TCR beta were amplified from RNA transcripts. HTBI primers drove first-round RT-PCR of the TCR CDR3. Each CDR3 protein gets one entry after TCRdb re-called the multiplex PCR reads with MiXCR. The table lists about 760,000 distinct CDR3 sequences, just over 35% of them singletons, with 31% in the top ten. The specimen was blood. The receptors originated from a woman in her thirties or forties with Graves' hyperthyroidism.

This clonotype was detected only a few times. V usage is TRBV7-9 and J usage is TRBJ1-1, with 9 nucleotides matching TRBD1. Germline V gene lookup returns CDR1 SEHNR and CDR2 FQNEAQ (reference sequence). Unmatched junction bases numbered 7, after V lost 5 bases and J lost 0 bases. The CDR3 contains 16 residues. The CDR3 DNA sequence: TGTGCCAGCAGCAACCGGGACAGGGCCTTGAACACTGAAGCTTTCTTT. Translating gives CASSNRDRALNTEAFF.

The table lists this clonotype with a few counts. The V and J genes are TRBV7-9 and TRBJ2-1, with D possibly TRBD2 on 6 matching bases. The V and J ends lost 5 bases and 15 bases respectively, with 14 bases between them. The CDR3 covers 11 residues. CDR1 and CDR2 from the germline V gene are SEHNR and FQNEAQ (reference sequence). The chain's CDR3 is CASSISGHLFF. For the CDR3, the DNA is TGTGCCAGCAGCATAAGCGGGCATCTGTTCTTC.